This TCR beta chain was recovered during a study of shared clonotypes between healthy human individuals. Findings of the study overall: Clonotypes shared by all four donors outscored non-shared clonotypes in generation probability.

The CDR3 spans 17 residues. The V gene end was trimmed by 0 bases and the J gene end by 6 bases; junction bases not matched to a gene: 6. Germline V CDR1 and CDR2: SGHNT, YYREEE (reference sequence). A remark on this clone: Its antigen is not known.

The donor cohort consisted entirely of Caucasian adults residing in Nashville, Tennessee. The input for sorted-subset replicate PCRs was 200 ng DNA, 25,000 to 35,000 T cell genomes. Assay: immunoSEQ multiplex PCR; the TCRdb copy retains only in-frame clones and omits some. Altogether approximately 620,000 clones are present, more than 95% being singletons, with the ten largest covering around 0.057%. This clonotype originated in a woman younger than 45 in good health. Sequenced material: naive CD4+ T cells sorted from blood. Subset given: CD45RA+ positively selected. The rearrangement joins TRBV5-4 to TRBJ2-2, with 12 bases that match TRBD2. DNA of the CDR3: TGTGCCAGCAGCTTGGGACTAGCGGGAGCGGGCGCCGGGGAGCTGTTTTTT. Its translation: CASSLGLAGAGAGELFF.